The source of this T cell receptor (beta chain) is a study of metastatic and nonmetastatic thyroid tumors (dated by TCRdb to 2020 to 2022). For the wider study: The researchers compared repertoires between peripheral blood samples and tumor or nodule tissue samples from patients with malignant or benign thyroid disease. Results and caveats for the whole study, not just this receptor: TCR beta diversity was reported as significantly higher in malignant tumors than in benign nodules, in both blood and tumor samples.

Many counts were recorded for this clone. The clone's antigen remains unknown. Per-base qualities were not stored, and no clone one base away is much larger. Libraries were constructed by PCR. Sequencing instrument: Illumina HiSeq 4000. High-throughput sequencing was used to profile the TCR beta-chain CDR3 region of each patient. For the original study's pipeline: A classifier to discriminate distant-metastatic papillary thyroid cancer patients was built from CDR3 differences across clinicopathological groups. To measure repertoire diversity the researchers used the Shannon index, while the Morisita-Horn index served to gauge how similar the tumor and blood repertoires were. TCRdb trimmed the raw reads at Q25, called clones with MiXCR and kept productive beta chains. The V and J calls and clone size are TCRdb's, not the authors'. The table for this sample lists more than 20,000 clones; approximately 22% of them were counted only once. The top ten clonotypes cover 9% to 15% of the sample.

No treatment had been received by any patient before thyroid surgery. Patient clinical samples collected from about 2011 to 2018 were retrospectively analysed using T-cell receptor beta sequencing. The CDR3 measures 12 amino acids from cysteine to phenylalanine. Only CDR3 DNA is held: 36 bases, read in frame from base 1. CDR1 and CDR2, looked up from the germline V gene, are SGHAT and FQNNGV. V is cut by 5 bases and J by 5 bases, and the space between the germline ends is 9 bases. This TCR came from a female donor with papillary thyroid cancer or a benign thyroid nodule (not recorded which). Some clones in this sample may be carry-over from other donors' samples. In this chain, TRBV11-2 is recombined with TRBJ2-5; TRBD2 might be the D gene, on 5 matching bases. Source material: tumor tissue. In nucleotides, the sequence is TGTGCCAGCAGCCTCGGGATGGAGACCCAGTACTTC. This translates into CASSLGMETQYF. Supplemented by the reference TRBV11-2 and TRBJ2-5 proteins around the CDR3, the complete variable domain is EAGVAQSPRYKIIEKRQSVAFWCNPISGHATLYWYQQILGQGPKLLIQFQNNGVVDDSQLPKDRFSAERLKGVDSTLKIQPAKLEDSAVYLCASSLGMETQYFGPGTRLLVL.